This T cell receptor beta chain was profiled in a study of response to subunit inactivated influenza vaccine. Regarding the study as a whole: The authors proposed limited new T cell recruitment per seasonal influenza vaccination.

Remarks on this clonotype: What it binds is unknown.

The CDR3 covers 16 residues. V was trimmed by 5 bases and J by 7 bases, leaving 21 bases between them. Looked up from germline, CDR1 is SGHVS and CDR2 is FQNEAQ. TCRdb ran MiXCR on the RT-PCR reads and lists one entry per CDR3 protein. Of over 450,000 distinct CDR3 sequences in the sample, about an eighth are singletons; the top ten hold about an eighth. The genes are TRBV7-8 and TRBJ2-1, with TRBD2 as a possible D gene (5 bases). The TCR sequence derives from a man aged 45 to 65 who received an inactivated influenza vaccine. The sequencing used PBMCs from blood, collected about 6 weeks after vaccination. The CDR3 DNA reads as TGTGCCAGCAGCGGCGGGTCGGCCCTAGTACGAAATGAGCAGTTCTTC. Encoded protein: CASSGGSALVRNEQFF.